The rows below give T cell receptor beta chains drawn from one sample of a study of blood T cell repertoires in COVID-19. TCRdb's copy holds only in-frame clones and misses some; the assay was immunoSEQ multiplex PCR. The table records over 85,000 clones, around 75% of them present only once. Sequencing was done on a sample of peripheral blood. The receptors were sampled from a man between 65 and 85 years old with acute or convalescent COVID-19. Each CDR3 is given with its conserved first and last residue. D genes are given only for firm matches. Some rows mark clone size as missing; the rest say once, few, many or name a class of expanded clone.

v_gene: TRBV12-3/TRBV12-4
abundance: NA
j_gene: TRBJ1-5
d_gene: NA
CDR3aa: CASSFGGNQPQHF
CDR3nt: TGTGCCAGCAGTTTCGGGGGCAATCAGCCCCAGCATTTT

v_gene: TRBV18
abundance: once
j_gene: TRBJ2-1
d_gene: NA
CDR3aa: CASSPQRGPGEQFF
CDR3nt: TGTGCCAGCTCACCACAGCGAGGGCCTGGTGAGCAGTTCTTC

v_gene: TRBV2
abundance: few
j_gene: TRBJ1-1
d_gene: NA
CDR3aa: CASSRQQGNTEAFF
CDR3nt: TGTGCCAGCAGCCGCCAACAGGGGAACACTGAAGCTTTCTTT

v_gene: TRBV5-8
abundance: NA
j_gene: TRBJ1-1
d_gene: NA
CDR3aa: CASSSPRDLNTEAFF
CDR3nt: TGTGCCAGCAGCTCCCCCCGGGACTTGAACACTGAAGCTTTCTTT

v_gene: TRBV28
abundance: NA
j_gene: TRBJ1-1
d_gene: TRBD1
CDR3aa: CASNTGVTEAFF
CDR3nt: TGTGCCAGCAATACAGGGGTAACTGAAGCTTTCTTT

v_gene: TRBV10-2
abundance: NA
j_gene: TRBJ1-3
d_gene: TRBD1
CDR3aa: CASREDRGYGNTIYF
CDR3nt: TGCGCCAGCAGGGAGGACAGGGGATACGGAAACACCATATATTTT

v_gene: TRBV2
abundance: NA
j_gene: TRBJ2-3
d_gene: TRBD1
CDR3aa: CASSDETGGVLDTQYF
CDR3nt: TGTGCCAGCAGTGACGAGACAGGGGGCGTGTTAGATACGCAGTATTTT

v_gene: TRBV11-2
abundance: NA
j_gene: TRBJ2-5
d_gene: NA
CDR3aa: CASSYLRGTASQETQYF
CDR3nt: TGTGCCAGCAGCTACCTTCGGGGGACAGCCTCTCAAGAGACCCAGTACTTC

v_gene: TRBV5-6
abundance: NA
j_gene: TRBJ1-2
d_gene: NA
CDR3aa: CASSPGEGSNYGYTF
CDR3nt: TGTGCCAGCAGTCCCGGGGAGGGGAGTAACTATGGCTACACCTTC

v_gene: TRBV28
abundance: NA
j_gene: TRBJ2-7
d_gene: TRBD1
CDR3aa: CASSLIGTGNYEQYF
CDR3nt: TGTGCCAGCAGTTTAATCGGGACAGGTAACTACGAGCAGTACTTC

v_gene: TRBV10-3
abundance: NA
j_gene: TRBJ1-5
d_gene: TRBD1
CDR3aa: CAISGTASNQPQHF
CDR3nt: TGTGCCATCAGCGGGACAGCAAGCAATCAGCCCCAGCATTTT

v_gene: TRBV5-4
abundance: once
j_gene: TRBJ2-3
d_gene: TRBD2
CDR3aa: CASSSPTSGGRDTQYF
CDR3nt: TGTGCCAGCAGCTCGCCGACTAGCGGGGGACGGGATACGCAGTATTTT

v_gene: TRBV7-2
abundance: NA
j_gene: TRBJ2-7
d_gene: NA
CDR3aa: CASSSGLGYEQYF
CDR3nt: TGTGCCAGCAGCTCGGGACTGGGCTACGAGCAGTACTTC

v_gene: TRBV28
abundance: NA
j_gene: TRBJ2-7
d_gene: TRBD2
CDR3aa: CAYCRRGASYEQYF
CDR3nt: TGTGCCTACTGTAGGCGGGGGGCCTCCTACGAGCAGTACTTC

v_gene: TRBV12-5
abundance: NA
j_gene: TRBJ2-3
d_gene: NA
CDR3aa: CASGPDGWGTDTQYF
CDR3nt: TGTGCTAGTGGCCCTGACGGGTGGGGCACAGATACGCAGTATTTT

v_gene: TRBV28
abundance: NA
j_gene: TRBJ1-1
d_gene: NA
CDR3aa: CASSLPGLGAFF
CDR3nt: TGTGCCAGCAGTTTACCAGGGTTAGGGGCTTTCTTT

v_gene: TRBV10-3
abundance: NA
j_gene: TRBJ1-2
d_gene: NA
CDR3aa: CAISESPTTNYGYTF
CDR3nt: TGTGCCATCAGTGAGTCGCCGACAACTAACTATGGCTACACCTTC

v_gene: TRBV4-3
abundance: few
j_gene: TRBJ1-1
d_gene: NA
CDR3aa: CASSQDHGRGDTEAFF
CDR3nt: TGCGCCAGCAGCCAAGATCACGGCAGGGGAGACACTGAAGCTTTCTTT

v_gene: TRBV18
abundance: NA
j_gene: TRBJ2-5
d_gene: NA
CDR3aa: CASSPGMAGQETQYF
CDR3nt: TGTGCCAGCTCACCAGGGATGGCGGGCCAAGAGACCCAGTACTTC

v_gene: TRBV7-2
abundance: NA
j_gene: TRBJ2-1
d_gene: NA
CDR3aa: CASSATSYNEQFF
CDR3nt: TGTGCCAGCAGCGCCACTAGCTACAATGAGCAGTTCTTC

v_gene: TRBV4-1
abundance: NA
j_gene: TRBJ1-2
d_gene: NA
CDR3aa: CASSQEGRGYTF
CDR3nt: TGCGCCAGCAGCCAAGAGGGGCGGGGCTACACCTTC

v_gene: TRBV11-1
abundance: few
j_gene: TRBJ2-5
d_gene: NA
CDR3aa: CASSLAQGYETQYF
CDR3nt: TGTGCCAGCAGCTTAGCTCAGGGGTACGAGACCCAGTACTTC

v_gene: TRBV5-5
abundance: NA
j_gene: TRBJ1-1
d_gene: TRBD1
CDR3aa: CASSLYSGTGGLNTEAFF
CDR3nt: TGTGCCAGCAGCTTGTACTCCGGGACAGGGGGTCTGAACACTGAAGCTTTCTTT

v_gene: TRBV3-1/TRBV3-2
abundance: NA
j_gene: TRBJ2-1
d_gene: NA
CDR3aa: CASSQGRGRGEQFF
CDR3nt: TGTGCCAGCAGCCAAGGGAGGGGGCGAGGGGAGCAGTTCTTC

v_gene: TRBV5-8
abundance: NA
j_gene: TRBJ2-3
d_gene: TRBD2
CDR3aa: CASGGLAAGTDTQYF
CDR3nt: TGTGCCAGCGGCGGACTAGCCGCAGGCACAGATACGCAGTATTTT

v_gene: TRBV5-6
abundance: NA
j_gene: TRBJ2-7
d_gene: NA
CDR3aa: CASSPGGYEQYF
CDR3nt: TGTGCCAGCAGCCCCGGCGGCTACGAGCAGTACTTC

v_gene: TRBV24-1
abundance: NA
j_gene: TRBJ1-1
d_gene: NA
CDR3aa: CATRPSGGNTEAFF
CDR3nt: TGTGCCACCAGGCCTTCGGGGGGGAACACTGAAGCTTTCTTT

v_gene: TRBV2
abundance: few
j_gene: TRBJ2-7
d_gene: NA
CDR3aa: CASTQGGTASYEQYF
CDR3nt: TGTGCCAGCACCCAAGGCGGGACGGCATCCTACGAGCAGTACTTC

v_gene: TRBV2
abundance: NA
j_gene: TRBJ2-5
d_gene: NA
CDR3aa: CASRGAQETQYF
CDR3nt: TGTGCCAGCAGGGGGGCCCAAGAGACCCAGTACTTC

v_gene: TRBV10-3
abundance: NA
j_gene: TRBJ2-1
d_gene: NA
CDR3aa: CAIRDTRYNEQFF
CDR3nt: TGTGCCATCAGGGACACCAGATACAATGAGCAGTTCTTC

v_gene: TRBV7-4
abundance: many
j_gene: TRBJ1-1
d_gene: NA
CDR3aa: CASRNLEQGPTEAFF
CDR3nt: TGTGCCAGCAGGAATCTCGAACAGGGTCCCACTGAAGCTTTCTTT

v_gene: TRBV7-2
abundance: NA
j_gene: TRBJ2-3
d_gene: TRBD2
CDR3aa: CASSRSSGSTDTQYF
CDR3nt: TGTGCCAGCAGCAGGTCTAGCGGGAGCACAGATACGCAGTATTTT

v_gene: TRBV5-4
abundance: NA
j_gene: TRBJ2-7
d_gene: NA
CDR3aa: CASSGQYEQYF
CDR3nt: TGTGCCAGCAGCGGGCAATACGAGCAGTACTTC

v_gene: TRBV2
abundance: NA
j_gene: TRBJ2-1
d_gene: NA
CDR3aa: CASSEVPGEQFF
CDR3nt: TGTGCCAGCAGTGAAGTTCCAGGCGAGCAGTTCTTC

v_gene: TRBV12-2
abundance: few
j_gene: TRBJ2-1
d_gene: NA
CDR3aa: CASRCGEEACNEQFF
CDR3nt: TGTGCAAGTCGCTGTGGCGAGGAAGCCTGCAATGAGCAGTTCTTC

v_gene: TRBV3-1/TRBV3-2
abundance: few
j_gene: TRBJ1-6
d_gene: TRBD1
CDR3aa: CASSPQDRGPSPLHF
CDR3nt: TGTGCCAGCAGCCCCCAGGACAGGGGGCCCTCACCCCTCCACTTT

v_gene: TRBV7-6
abundance: NA
j_gene: TRBJ2-5
d_gene: TRBD1
CDR3aa: CASSFLGQGAQGTQYF
CDR3nt: TGTGCCAGCAGCTTTCTCGGGCAGGGGGCTCAGGGGACCCAGTACTTC

v_gene: TRBV5-1
abundance: NA
j_gene: TRBJ1-3
d_gene: NA
CDR3aa: CASSLNTGGGGNTIYF
CDR3nt: TGCGCCAGCAGCTTGAATACCGGGGGTGGAGGAAACACCATATATTTT

v_gene: TRBV19
abundance: NA
j_gene: TRBJ2-7
d_gene: TRBD1
CDR3aa: CASSQGASYEQYF
CDR3nt: TGTGCCAGTTCACAGGGGGCCTCCTACGAGCAGTACTTC

v_gene: TRBV6-2/TRBV6-3
abundance: NA
j_gene: TRBJ1-5
d_gene: NA
CDR3aa: CASSYESVPWRNNQPQHF
CDR3nt: TGTGCCAGCAGTTACGAGTCAGTCCCGTGGCGGAACAATCAGCCCCAGCATTTT

v_gene: TRBV2
abundance: NA
j_gene: TRBJ1-1
d_gene: TRBD1
CDR3aa: CASGLQGDAFF
CDR3nt: TGTGCCAGCGGGCTACAGGGGGACGCTTTCTTT

v_gene: TRBV7-9
abundance: NA
j_gene: TRBJ2-7
d_gene: TRBD2
CDR3aa: CASSLRLADPPYEQYF
CDR3nt: TGTGCCAGCAGCTTAAGACTAGCGGATCCCCCCTACGAGCAGTACTTC

v_gene: TRBV7-8
abundance: NA
j_gene: TRBJ2-2
d_gene: TRBD2
CDR3aa: CASSPSGRGTGELFF
CDR3nt: TGTGCCAGCAGCCCGAGCGGGAGGGGGACCGGGGAGCTGTTTTTT

v_gene: TRBV30
abundance: once
j_gene: TRBJ2-5
d_gene: TRBD1
CDR3aa: CAWSPWGQREPETQYF
CDR3nt: TGTGCCTGGAGTCCATGGGGACAGCGCGAACCAGAGACCCAGTACTTC

v_gene: TRBV6-5
abundance: NA
j_gene: TRBJ2-7
d_gene: NA
CDR3aa: CASSYGGKVNEQYF
CDR3nt: TGTGCCAGCAGTTACGGAGGGAAGGTGAACGAGCAGTACTTC

v_gene: TRBV19
abundance: NA
j_gene: TRBJ1-5
d_gene: NA
CDR3aa: CASSIGRGRGQPQHF
CDR3nt: TGTGCCAGTAGTATAGGTCGGGGTCGAGGTCAGCCCCAGCATTTT

v_gene: TRBV10-3
abundance: NA
j_gene: TRBJ1-2
d_gene: TRBD1
CDR3aa: CATQGQGATNYGYTF
CDR3nt: TGTGCCACCCAAGGGCAGGGGGCAACTAACTATGGCTACACCTTC

v_gene: TRBV10-3
abundance: NA
j_gene: TRBJ1-4
d_gene: NA
CDR3aa: CAISESAGEGNEKLFF
CDR3nt: TGTGCCATCAGTGAGTCGGCGGGGGAGGGTAATGAAAAACTGTTTTTT

v_gene: TRBV5-3
abundance: NA
j_gene: TRBJ2-4
d_gene: TRBD1
CDR3aa: CARSLWDRGINIQYF
CDR3nt: TGTGCCAGAAGCTTATGGGACAGGGGAATAAACATTCAGTACTTC

v_gene: TRBV7-2
abundance: NA
j_gene: TRBJ2-7
d_gene: TRBD2
CDR3aa: CASSLGVIAGYEQYF
CDR3nt: TGTGCCAGCAGCTTAGGAGTAATAGCGGGGTACGAGCAGTACTTC

v_gene: TRBV27
abundance: NA
j_gene: TRBJ2-2
d_gene: NA
CDR3aa: CASSRNQGTGELFF
CDR3nt: TGTGCCAGCAGCCGGAACCAGGGTACCGGGGAGCTGTTTTTT

v_gene: TRBV29-1
abundance: NA
j_gene: TRBJ1-1
d_gene: TRBD1
CDR3aa: CSVPWTGYGRTEAFF
CDR3nt: TGCAGCGTTCCATGGACAGGGTATGGTAGGACTGAAGCTTTCTTT

v_gene: TRBV6-2/TRBV6-3
abundance: NA
j_gene: TRBJ2-1
d_gene: NA
CDR3aa: CASSFAGKRAEQFF
CDR3nt: TGTGCCAGCAGTTTTGCGGGGAAGAGGGCCGAGCAGTTCTTC